The 25 T cell receptor beta chains below come from one sample, sequenced in a study of cytomegalovirus exposure and HLA in healthy donors. Assay: immunoSEQ multiplex PCR; the TCRdb copy retains only in-frame clones and omits some. The table has about 240,000 clones, 87% seen once. The sample was PBMCs. These receptors were taken from a man younger than 35 in good health and CMV-seronegative.

The V gene is TRBV28, the J gene TRBJ2-5, with 7 bases that match TRBD1. The CDR3 has 13 amino acids. V was clipped by 4 bases and J by 5 bases; unmatched bases: 4. Germline V gene lookup returns CDR1 MDHEN and CDR2 SYDVKM. DNA of the CDR3: TGTGCCAGCAGTTCAGGGGGTGGGGAGACCCAGTACTTC. Its protein product is CASSSGGGETQYF.

This chain joins TRBV7-2 and TRBJ2-5; D remains unclear. Germline loops: CDR1 SGHTA, CDR2 FQGNSA. V was shortened by 4 bases and J by 7 bases, with 13 bases between the two germline ends. The CDR3 spans 13 residues. CDR3 in DNA: TGTGCCAGCAGCTCCGGAAGGCTAGGGACCCAGTACTTC. Residues: CASSSGRLGTQYF.

The chain couples TRBV6-1 to TRBJ2-5; 8 positions agree with TRBD1. The CDR3 runs 15 residues. Trimming at V came to 1 base and at J to 6 bases, leaving 7 bases not matched to a gene. Germline V gives CDR1 MNHNS, CDR2 SASEGT. As DNA, the CDR3 is TGTGCCAGCAGTGAAGGGACAGGGAATATGAAGACCCAGTACTTC. This gives the protein CASSEGTGNMKTQYF.

The chain has TRBV7-9 and TRBJ1-4; D may be TRBD1 (5 bases). CDR3 length equals 12 residues. V shed 1 base and J shed 14 bases, with 11 bases lying between them. CDR1 and CDR2 from the germline V gene are SEHNR and FQNEAQ (reference sequence). CDR3 protein: CASSLVRQMLFF. The CDR3 DNA reads TGTGCCAGCAGCTTAGTCCGACAGATGCTGTTTTTT.

The chain has TRBV29-1 and TRBJ1-1, with D tentatively TRBD1 (5 bases). The germline V gene has CDR1 SQVTM and CDR2 ANQGSEA. The CDR3 covers 14 residues. Trimming pared 7 bases from V and 4 bases from J, leaving 19 bases between. The DNA of the CDR3 is TGCAGCGGTCAGGGTACCCAACGCAGCACTGAAGCTTTCTTT. Its protein is CSGQGTQRSTEAFF.

This sequence joins TRBV7-2 and TRBJ2-1; D is unresolved. Looked up from germline, CDR1 is SGHTA and CDR2 is FQGNSA. There are 13 residues in the CDR3. Trimming took off 5 bases at V and 0 bases at J, with 5 bases between the two ends. The CDR3 loop is CASSLVSYNEQFF. In nucleotides, the CDR3 is TGTGCCAGCAGCCTCGTCTCCTACAATGAGCAGTTCTTC.

The rearrangement links TRBV4-3 to TRBJ2-3; 7 bases match TRBD2. Trimming took 4 bases from V and 3 from J; bases not matched to a gene: 10. The CDR3 has 16 residues. Germline loops: CDR1 LGHNA, CDR2 YSLEER. The CDR3 DNA reads TGCGCCAGCAGCCGAGAAGGCGGGGGTGGTACAGATACGCAGTATTTT. Translating gives CASSREGGGGTDTQYF.

The chain recombines TRBV20-1 with TRBJ2-5; possible D gene TRBD2, 5 bases. V lost 2 bases and J 10 bases, leaving 11 bases between the germline ends. Germline V CDR1 and CDR2: DFQATT, SNEGSKA (reference sequence). CDR3 length: 11 amino acids. Written as DNA, the CDR3 is TGCAGTGCTAGACCCCCGGGGAGCCAGTACTTC. It translates to CSARPPGSQYF.

The J gene is TRBJ1-5, the V gene TRBV18, with D perhaps TRBD1 (5 bases). CDR3 size: 15 residues. The germline CDR1 and CDR2 sequences are KGHSH and LQKENI. Between the trimmed V and J ends, which lost 2 bases and 0 bases, there was a span of 8 bases. CDR3 in amino acids: CASSPLGDSNQPQHF. The CDR3 coding sequence is TGTGCCAGCTCACCATTAGGGGATAGCAATCAGCCCCAGCATTTT. Full variable domain (rest looked up from reference TRBV18 and TRBJ1-5): NAGVMQNPRHLVRRRGQEARLRCSPMKGHSHVYWYRQLPEEGLKFMVYLQKENIIDESGMPKERFSAEFPKEGPSILRIQQVVRGDSAAYFCASSPLGDSNQPQHFGDGTRLSIL.

This clone was observed a few times. The chain combines TRBV7-2 with TRBJ1-5; 7 bases agree with TRBD1. The CDR3 contains 13 residues. Trimming cost V 5 bases and J 5 bases; bases outside gene matches: 3. In germline, CDR1 is SGHTA, CDR2 FQGNSA. The chain's CDR3 is CASSQDRHQPQHF. The CDR3 DNA reads TGTGCCAGCAGCCAGGACAGGCATCAGCCCCAGCATTTT.

V and J are TRBV28 and TRBJ1-2; D unclear. CDR1 is MDHEN, CDR2 SYDVKM, per germline. The CDR3 runs 14 residues. Trimming took 3 bases from V and 0 from J, leaving 8 bases between them. For the CDR3, the DNA is TGTGCCAGCAGTTTGAGAGTTACTAACTATGGCTACACCTTC. The encoded protein is CASSLRVTNYGYTF.

This rearrangement joins TRBV10-3 to TRBJ2-7; no firm D call. Germline V gives CDR1 ENHRY, CDR2 SYGVKD. The V end lost 0 bases, the J end lost 6 bases, and 9 bases lay between the germline ends. The CDR3 spans 13 residues. CDR3 amino acids: CAISESSFGEQYF. In DNA form, the CDR3 reads TGTGCCATCAGTGAGTCGAGCTTCGGCGAGCAGTACTTC.

The V call is TRBV6-5, the J call TRBJ2-7, with 7 bases fitting TRBD1. This CDR3 has 13 residues. The ends lost 2 bases at V and 3 bases at J; junction bases unmatched: 1. Germline assignment: CDR1 MNHEY and CDR2 SVGAGI. CDR3 residues: CASSYGTDYEQYF. CDR3 coding DNA: TGTGCCAGCAGTTACGGGACAGACTACGAGCAGTACTTC.

The chain links TRBV4-1 to TRBJ2-3, with 7 bases aligning to TRBD2. Germline V gene sequence: CDR1 MGHRA, CDR2 YSYEKL. The J segment lost 4 bases and the V segment lost 6 bases, leaving 7 bases of the junction unmatched. This CDR3 comprises 14 residues. The chain's CDR3 is CASRPVGGADTQYF. The CDR3 bases are TGCGCCAGCAGGCCGGTGGGGGGGGCAGATACGCAGTATTTT.

The chain is built from TRBV27 and TRBJ2-7; D is perhaps TRBD1 (5 bases). V was shortened by 2 bases and J by 6 bases, with 11 bases between the two germline ends. This CDR3 region has 13 residues. Looked up from germline, CDR1 is MNHEY and CDR2 is SMNVEV (reference sequence). DNA of the CDR3: TGTGCCAGCAGTTTAGCGGACAATATCGAGCAGTACTTC. Protein sequence: CASSLADNIEQYF.

This rearrangement joins TRBV2 to TRBJ2-4; TRBD2 might be the D (5 bases). The CDR3 extends over 14 amino acids. CDR1 and CDR2 (germline): SNHLY, FYNNEI. Trimming removed 4 bases at V and 2 bases at J, with 9 bases between. The CDR3 nucleotides read TGTGCCAGCAGTGGCCTAGCCACCAAAAACATTCAGTACTTC. It translates to CASSGLATKNIQYF.

The sample holds one count of this clone. V usage is TRBV5-1 and J usage is TRBJ1-6; D gene unclear. Germline values: CDR1 SGHRS, CDR2 YFSETQ. V was trimmed by 5 bases and J by 0 bases, leaving 12 bases between them. This CDR3 spans 16 amino acids. The CDR3 sequence is CASRGGPISYNSPLHF. CDR3 coding DNA: TGCGCCAGCAGGGGTGGGCCCATCTCCTATAATTCACCCCTCCACTTT. The full variable domain, completed using reference TRBV5-1 and TRBJ1-6, is KAGVTQTPRYLIKTRGQQVTLSCSPISGHRSVSWYQQTPGQGLQFLFEYFSETQRNKGNFPGRFSGRQFSNSRSEMNVSTLELGDSALYLCASRGGPISYNSPLHFGNGTRLTVT.

This rearrangement joins TRBV6-5 to TRBJ1-1; D not resolved. V was shortened by 6 bases and J by 5 bases, with 16 bases between the two germline ends. The CDR3 is 14 residues long. The germline CDR1 and CDR2 sequences are MNHEY and SVGAGI. Here the CDR3 DNA reads TGTGCCAGCAGCCCCAAGGGAGGTACTACTGAAGCTTTCTTT. Translation: CASSPKGGTTEAFF.

J is TRBJ2-7 and V is TRBV27; 7 bases agree with TRBD2. Trimming removed 4 bases from V and 3 bases from J; junction bases left unmatched: 3. Per the germline V gene, CDR1 is MNHEY and CDR2 is SMNVEV (reference sequence). The CDR3 sequence is 13 residues long. The CDR3 spells CASSWASGYEQYF. In DNA form, the CDR3 reads TGTGCCAGCAGTTGGGCTAGCGGCTACGAGCAGTACTTC.

J is TRBJ2-7 and V is TRBV7-9, with 8 bases identical to TRBD1. The CDR3 is 15 amino acids. Germline V gene data show CDR1 as SEHNR and CDR2 as FQNEAQ (reference sequence). V shed 1 base, J shed 4 bases, and the junction held 6 bases outside the gene matches. CDR3 sequence: CASSLVGQGAYEQYF. The CDR3, as DNA: TGTGCCAGCAGCTTAGTTGGGCAGGGGGCTTACGAGCAGTACTTC.

The chain joins TRBV7-8 to TRBJ2-2, with D possibly matching TRBD2 (7 bases). Germline loops: CDR1 SGHVS, CDR2 FQNEAQ. Trimming took 5 bases from V and 7 from J, leaving 20 bases between them. The CDR3 is made up of 16 amino acids. The CDR3 nucleotides read TGTGCCAGCAGCCGGGGGGCAGCCCCTCCGAACGGGGAGCTGTTTTTT. As protein: CASSRGAAPPNGELFF.

This clone has just a few counts. The CDR3, as DNA: TGTGCCAGCAGTTGGACTAGCGGTTCCTACGAGCAGTACTTC. Protein sequence: CASSWTSGSYEQYF. The V gene is TRBV6-1, the J gene TRBJ2-7; 10 bases line up with TRBD2. Trimming at V came to 5 bases and at J to 1 base, leaving 2 bases not matched to a gene. The CDR3 is 14 amino acids. CDR1 and CDR2 (germline): MNHNS, SASEGT.

The chain couples TRBV28 to TRBJ2-2; 7 bases agree with TRBD1. The CDR3 has 14 amino acids. Trimming removed 10 bases from V and 7 bases from J; junction bases left unmatched: 12. Germline V lookup: CDR1 MDHEN, CDR2 SYDVKM. CDR3 sequence: CATLSTGRFGELFF. Written as DNA, the CDR3 is TGTGCCACCCTTTCGACAGGGCGGTTCGGGGAGCTGTTTTTT.

The rearrangement links TRBV10-1 to TRBJ2-3; unclear D gene. Germline V gives CDR1 WNHNN, CDR2 SYGVQD (reference sequence). This CDR3 region has 15 residues. Trimming pared 4 bases from V and 4 bases from J, leaving 15 bases between. The CDR3 DNA sequence: TGCGCCAGCAGTGCTACAGCATCCTGGGCAGATACGCAGTATTTT. Its protein is CASSATASWADTQYF.

The CDR3 sequence: CASSLRRGLEQFF. The CDR3 DNA is TGTGCCAGCAGCTTGAGGCGGGGGCTTGAGCAGTTCTTC. The chain has TRBV5-6 and TRBJ2-1; D possibly corresponds to TRBD2 (7 bases). Germline loops: CDR1 SGHDT, CDR2 YYEEEE. This CDR3 is 13 amino acids long. V lost 1 base and J 9 bases, leaving 11 bases between the germline ends. Drawing the rest from reference TRBV5-6 and TRBJ2-1, the complete variable domain is DAGVTQSPTHLIKTRGQQVTLRCSPKSGHDTVSWYQQALGQGPQFIFQYYEEEERQRGNFPDRFSGHQFPNYSSELNVNALLLGDSALYLCASSLRRGLEQFFGPGTRLTVL.